Presented here are 26 T cell receptor beta chains from one specimen sequenced in a study of T cell changes during pregnancy in multiple sclerosis. The assay was immunoSEQ multiplex PCR, and TCRdb's table has in-frame clones only and misses some. The data show 20,000 or so clones, roughly 88% seen once. This sample comprised CD8+ T cells from peripheral blood mononuclear cells, obtained after pregnancy. These receptors came from a female donor in good health, enrolled as a control in a pregnancy study.

The chain links TRBV2 to TRBJ2-7; 9 bases are a match to TRBD1. The CDR3 length is 13 residues. V shed 9 bases and J 4 bases; nucleotides not matched to a gene: 7. CDR1 is SNHLY, CDR2 FYNNEI, per germline. CDR3 sequence: CAREGQGRYEQYF. CDR3 DNA sequence: TGTGCCAGAGAGGGACAGGGTCGGTACGAGCAGTACTTC.

The chain employs TRBV7-9 and TRBJ2-5; D is possibly TRBD1 (7 bases). The CDR3 has 14 amino acids. The V end was cut by 5 bases, the J end by 4 bases, with 14 bases between. Germline lookup yields CDR1 SEHNR and CDR2 FQNEAQ (reference sequence). CDR3: CASSPGGTLETQYF. CDR3 sequence (DNA): TGTGCCAGCAGCCCAGGGGGGACTCTAGAGACCCAGTACTTC.

This sequence joins TRBV9 and TRBJ1-2, with no clear D. The V gene lost 1 base and the J gene lost 1 base, with 5 bases spanning the gap. CDR3 length: 13 amino acids. The germline V gene has CDR1 SGDLS and CDR2 YYNGEE. The CDR3 DNA sequence: TGTGCCAGCAGCGTATCGTATAACTATGGCTACACCTTC. Its translation is CASSVSYNYGYTF.

The chain couples TRBV7-2 to TRBJ1-1; D gene unclear. V lost 0 bases to trimming and J lost 5 bases, with 10 bases between them. From germline, CDR1 is SGHTA and CDR2 FQGNSA. This CDR3 has 14 residues. This CDR3 reads CASSLARGGTEAFF. In DNA, the CDR3 is TGTGCCAGCAGCTTAGCCCGGGGAGGGACTGAAGCTTTCTTT.

The rearrangement uses TRBV30 and TRBJ2-1, with 7 bases lining up with TRBD1. The CDR3 is made up of 16 amino acids. The trim removed 0 bases at V and 0 bases at J, leaving 5 bases unmatched. Germline loops: CDR1 GTSNPN, CDR2 SVGIG (reference sequence). As DNA, the CDR3 is TGTGCCTGGAGTGTACTCGGACAGGACTCCTACAATGAGCAGTTCTTC. As protein: CAWSVLGQDSYNEQFF.

This rearrangement joins TRBV27 to TRBJ2-7; D may be TRBD2 (7 bases). Germline CDR1 and CDR2: MNHEY and SMNVEV (reference sequence). The CDR3 has 14 amino acids. Trimming took off 5 bases at V and 5 bases at J, with 16 bases between the two ends. CDR3: CASSDGGAVNEQYF. CDR3 sequence (DNA): TGTGCCAGCAGTGATGGGGGGGCGGTGAACGAGCAGTACTTC.

This chain connects TRBV7-8 to TRBJ1-5, with TRBD1 matching over 7 bases. The CDR3 is 15 amino acids. Germline V gene data show CDR1 as SGHVS and CDR2 as FQNEAQ. Trimming at V came to 2 bases and at J to 3 bases, leaving 4 bases not matched to a gene. CDR3 sequence (DNA): TGTGCCAGCAGCTTAAACAGGGGAGTCAATCAGCCCCAGCATTTT. It is translated as CASSLNRGVNQPQHF.

The chain combines TRBV29-1 with TRBJ2-1; 11 bases align to TRBD1. In germline, CDR1 is SQVTM, CDR2 ANQGSEA. The CDR3 consists of 14 residues. The ends lost 0 bases at V and 6 bases at J; junction bases unmatched: 1. This CDR3 reads CSVEEGTGGNEQFF. CDR3 nucleotides: TGCAGCGTTGAAGAGGGGACAGGGGGCAATGAGCAGTTCTTC.

The CDR3 nucleotides read TGTGCCAGCAGCGACTACAGGGCCGGCGGGGAGCTGTTTTTT. This sequence encodes CASSDYRAGGELFF. V gene TRBV9 combines with J gene TRBJ2-2, with D tentatively TRBD1 (6 bases). Germline CDR1 SGDLS, CDR2 YYNGEE. The CDR3 runs 14 residues. V lost 3 bases, J lost 7 bases, and 13 bases lay in between.

The chain recombines TRBV6-6 with TRBJ2-3; 11 bases map to TRBD2. V was pared by 5 bases and J by 4 bases, with 5 bases of the junction left unmatched. Germline assignment: CDR1 MNHNY and CDR2 SVGAGI (reference sequence). The CDR3 consists of 15 residues. CDR3 protein: CASSILAGVADTQYF. In nucleotides, the CDR3 is TGTGCCAGCAGTATACTAGCGGGGGTGGCAGATACGCAGTATTTT.

In its sample, this clone was seen a few times. This rearrangement joins TRBV27 to TRBJ1-5, with a tentative D call TRBD1 (6 bases). Germline loops: CDR1 MNHEY, CDR2 SMNVEV (reference sequence). The CDR3 contains 12 residues. Trimming removed 5 bases at V and 6 bases at J, with 8 bases between. CDR3 protein: CASSVGGQPQHF. For the CDR3, the DNA is TGTGCCAGCAGTGTAGGGGGTCAGCCCCAGCATTTT.

This clone was counted once. The chain's CDR3 is CASSHNRGQPGELFF. The DNA for the CDR3 is TGCGCCAGCAGCCATAACAGGGGTCAGCCCGGGGAGCTGTTTTTT. The chain links TRBV4-3 to TRBJ2-2, with 7 bases fitting TRBD1. The CDR3 loop spans 15 amino acids. After removal of 3 bases from V and 6 bases from J, the junction contained 7 bases not matched to a gene. Germline CDR1 is LGHNA and CDR2 is YSLEER.

The rearrangement links TRBV30 to TRBJ2-7; 11 nucleotides match TRBD1. The CDR3 runs to 13 residues. Germline values: CDR1 GTSNPN, CDR2 SVGIG (reference sequence). The V gene end was trimmed by 3 bases and the J gene end by 7 bases; junction bases not matched to a gene: 5. CDR3 nucleotides: TGTGCCTGGAGCGGACAGGGGGCGGGTGAGCAGTACTTC. Translating gives CAWSGQGAGEQYF.

This clone was counted once. The chain carries TRBV19 and TRBJ1-1; 12 bases agree with TRBD1. This CDR3 is 16 amino acids long. The ends lost 8 bases at V and 4 bases at J; junction bases unmatched: 11. Germline V CDR1 and CDR2: LNHDA, SQIVND (reference sequence). Written as DNA, the CDR3 is TGTGCCAGTGGAAACCCGGGACAGGGGGCGGGCACTGAAGCTTTCTTT. It codes for CASGNPGQGAGTEAFF.

The table lists this clone with a count of one. The chain combines TRBV7-9 with TRBJ2-1; 7 bases align to TRBD2. The V and J ends lost 7 bases and 10 bases, in that order; junction bases with no gene match: 7. Germline CDR1 SEHNR, CDR2 FQNEAQ (reference sequence). The CDR3 consists of 12 residues. In nucleotides, the CDR3 is TGTGCCAGCACCGCTAGCGGTGGAGAGCAGTTCTTC. Protein product: CASTASGGEQFF. The full variable domain, with the rest looked up from reference TRBV7-9 and TRBJ2-1, is DTGVSQNPRHKITKRGQNVTFRCDPISEHNRLYWYRQTLGQGPEFLTYFQNEAQLEKSRLLSDRFSAERPKGSFSTLEIQRTEQGDSAMYLCASTASGGEQFFGPGTRLTVL.

Points on this clone: A much larger clone lies one base from this, so it may be a read error. Other DNA sequences in the sample encode the same CDR3. CDR3 sequence: CASSFPGQGIAGGTEAFF. The CDR3, as DNA: TGTGCCAGCAGTTTTCCGGGACAGGGTATTGCCGGAGGCACTGAAGCTTTCTTT. This chain connects TRBV7-2 to TRBJ1-1; 9 nucleotides align to TRBD1. The trim removed 6 bases at V and 4 bases at J, leaving 18 bases unmatched. The germline V gene encodes CDR1 SGHTA and CDR2 FQGNSA. This CDR3 has 18 amino acids.

The chain has TRBV6-5 and TRBJ2-5; 7 bases are shared with TRBD1. V lost 4 bases, J lost 5 bases, and 13 bases stayed unmatched. Germline CDR1 reads MNHEY; CDR2 reads SVGAGI. The CDR3 length is 16 residues. CDR3 nucleotides: TGTGCCAGCAGTTCTCTCAACAGGGGAAAGGGGGAGACCCAGTACTTC. This translates into CASSSLNRGKGETQYF.

The chain links TRBV7-3 to TRBJ2-2; 16 nucleotides agree with TRBD2. The germline V gene encodes CDR1 SGHTA and CDR2 FQGTGA. Germline trimming cut 3 bases from V and 3 bases from J; bases unmatched to any gene: 4. The CDR3 has 18 amino acids. The CDR3 DNA follows: TGTGCCAGCAGCTTGTCGGGACTAGCGGGGGGGGACACCGGGGAGCTGTTTTTT. It yields the protein CASSLSGLAGGDTGELFF.

The rearrangement links TRBV19 to TRBJ1-2; the D gene is possibly TRBD1 (6 bases). Per the germline V gene, CDR1 is LNHDA and CDR2 is SQIVND (reference sequence). This CDR3 has 11 residues. V lost 11 bases and J 5 bases, leaving 12 bases between the germline ends. CDR3 nucleotides: TGTGCCTGCCAGGGGATTTATGGCTACACCTTC. Translating it yields CACQGIYGYTF.

This chain uses TRBV10-2 with TRBJ1-1, with D unclear. The V gene's germline CDR1 is WSHSY and CDR2 SAAADI. V gave up 7 bases and J gave up 3 bases, with 12 bases separating them. The CDR3 contains 13 residues. For the CDR3, the DNA is TGCGCCAGCACCAAGAACGCGGACACTGAAGCTTTCTTT. Protein: CASTKNADTEAFF.

In this sample, this clone is medium-sized. This chain links TRBV6-4 with TRBJ2-2; TRBD2 is a possible D gene (6 bases). The germline gives CDR1 MRHNA, CDR2 SNTAGT. Trimming removed 1 base at V and 5 bases at J, with 14 bases between. There are 16 residues in the CDR3. CDR3 sequence: CASSDFGGSDTGELFF. In nucleotides, the CDR3 is TGTGCCAGCAGTGACTTTGGGGGGAGTGATACCGGGGAGCTGTTTTTT.

CDR3 sequence (DNA): TGTGCCACCTACGGCGGGGAGACCCAGTACTTC. It yields the protein CATYGGETQYF. The chain joins TRBV10-3 to TRBJ2-5, with D maybe TRBD2 (5 bases). Per the germline V gene, CDR1 is ENHRY and CDR2 is SYGVKD. The CDR3 loop spans 11 amino acids. V lost 10 bases to trimming and J lost 5 bases, with 11 bases between them.

Here the CDR3 reads CASSQSGGVQAYEQYF. For the CDR3, the DNA is TGTGCCAGCAGCCAATCGGGGGGGGTTCAGGCCTACGAGCAGTACTTC. V and J are TRBV16 and TRBJ2-7, with TRBD2 matching 7 bases. Germline assignment: CDR1 KGHSY and CDR2 FQNENV. This CDR3 region has 16 residues. Trimming removed 0 bases from V and 2 bases from J; junction bases left unmatched: 7.

This chain joins TRBV25-1 and TRBJ1-4, with TRBD1 matching over 9 bases. Germline values: CDR1 MGHDK, CDR2 SYGVNS. This CDR3 has 16 residues. Trimming at V came to 1 base and at J to 8 bases, leaving 8 bases not matched to a gene. This CDR3 reads CASSEWKGQGGEKLFF. CDR3 bases: TGTGCCAGCAGTGAATGGAAGGGACAGGGTGGCGAAAAACTGTTTTTT. Variable domain in full (rest from reference TRBV25-1 and TRBJ1-4): EADIYQTPRYLVIGTGKKITLECSQTMGHDKMYWYQQDPGMELHLIHYSYGVNSTEKGDLSSESTVSRIRTEHFPLTLESARPSHTSQYLCASSEWKGQGGEKLFFGSGTQLSVL.

Notes on this clone: Germline is not matched at one junction end, which may reflect a read error. The chain recombines TRBV29-1 with TRBJ2-5; a possible D gene is TRBD1 (5 bases). The CDR3 is 12 amino acids. Germline CDR1 is SQVTM and CDR2 is ANQGSEA. Written as DNA, the CDR3 is TGCAGCGTGGCAAAAATTAATGGGGCGGTTGACTTC. Translated, it gives CSVAKINGAVDF.

A few counts support this clone. The chain recombines TRBV10-3 with TRBJ2-2; D not certain. Trimming stripped 0 bases from V and 0 bases from J, with 5 bases between. CDR1 is ENHRY, CDR2 SYGVKD, per germline. The CDR3 has 15 amino acids. The CDR3 sequence: CAISESQTNTGELFF. The CDR3 DNA reads as TGTGCCATCAGTGAGTCCCAAACGAACACCGGGGAGCTGTTTTTT.